The clone carrying this T cell receptor beta chain has more than one count but fewer than ten. This sample was taken from a study of cytomegalovirus exposure and HLA in healthy donors. With 60 Vbeta and 13 Jbeta primers, the PCR was carried out. Some clones are missing from TCRdb's copy, which holds only in-frame ones; the method was immunoSEQ multiplex PCR. Seen here are about 89,000 clones, 75% to 90% observed once, and the top ten hold 6.5% to 8.5%. The CDR3 is 15 amino acids. Trimming took 4 bases from V and 3 from J, leaving 12 bases between them. Germline V CDR1 and CDR2: LGHNA, YNFKEQ. Input material: PBMCs. The clonotype originates from a man aged 40-49 years in good health and CMV-seropositive. The V and J genes are TRBV4-2 and TRBJ1-4; the D is unclear. CDR3 sequence reads: CASSLIVSANEKLFF. The CDR3 DNA reads TGTGCCAGCAGCCTGATAGTCTCGGCTAATGAAAAACTGTTTTTT.